A single sample gave rise to the 20 T cell receptor beta chains below, sequenced in a study of blood T cell repertoires in COVID-19. Clones were read by immunoSEQ multiplex PCR, and TCRdb kept only the in-frame ones, dropping some. The sample contains about 240,000 clones, just under 85% of which appear only once. The sequencing sample was made of peripheral blood. The receptor set was obtained from an elderly woman with acute or convalescent COVID-19.

V and J are TRBV5-4 and TRBJ2-1; D is unresolved. Germline loops: CDR1 SGHNT, CDR2 YYREEE (reference sequence). The CDR3 is 11 residues long. V was cut by 1 base and J by 6 bases, with 2 bases left in between. Here the CDR3 DNA reads TGTGCCAGCAGCTTGCTCAATGAGCAGTTCTTC. Its protein product is CASSLLNEQFF.

V and J are TRBV2 and TRBJ2-7; TRBD2 agrees at 11 bases. V shed 9 bases and J 2 bases; nucleotides not matched to a gene: 3. The germline CDR1 and CDR2 sequences are SNHLY and FYNNEI. This CDR3 comprises 13 residues. This CDR3 is CASSGGVAYEQYF. The CDR3, as DNA: TGTGCCAGTAGCGGGGGGGTCGCCTACGAGCAGTACTTC.

To note about this clone: Within the sample, other DNA sequences also encode this same CDR3. The chain employs TRBV5-1 and TRBJ2-1; 9 nucleotides agree with TRBD1. Germline-derived CDR1 and CDR2 are SGHRS and YFSETQ. The CDR3 loop spans 15 amino acids. V trimming: 2 bases; J trimming: 1 base; junction bases outside the gene matches: 1. The CDR3 DNA sequence: TGCGCCAGCAGCTTACAGGGGGCTTCCTACAATGAGCAGTTCTTC. It is translated as CASSLQGASYNEQFF.

This chain uses TRBV24-1 with TRBJ2-3; D is undetermined. This CDR3 spans 12 amino acids. Germline CDR1 and CDR2: KGHDR and SFDVKD. Trimming pared 6 bases from V and 1 base from J, leaving 4 bases between. DNA for the CDR3: TGTGCCACCAGTTCAGGCACAGATACGCAGTATTTT. Residues: CATSSGTDTQYF.

The chain couples TRBV5-4 to TRBJ2-7; possible D gene TRBD1, 5 bases. V lost 3 bases to trimming and J lost 2 bases, with 15 bases between them. The CDR3 spans 15 residues. CDR1 and CDR2 from the germline V gene are SGHNT and YYREEE (reference sequence). The CDR3 DNA reads as TGTGCCAGCAGCTGGCAGGGTTGGGATACCTACGAGCAGTACTTC. Its translation: CASSWQGWDTYEQYF.

The chain combines TRBV7-6 with TRBJ2-1, with TRBD2 matching over 11 bases. V was clipped by 1 base and J by 8 bases; unmatched bases: 4. The CDR3 spans 15 residues. Germline V gene lookup returns CDR1 SGHVS and CDR2 FNYEAQ. The CDR3 loop reads CASSLELAGGHEQFF. The CDR3 coding sequence is TGTGCCAGCAGCTTAGAGCTAGCGGGGGGCCATGAGCAGTTCTTC.

The genes are TRBV28 and TRBJ1-1; weak D call: TRBD1 (5 bases). The CDR3 has 15 amino acids. Germline assignment: CDR1 MDHEN and CDR2 SYDVKM. Trimming removed 2 bases from V and 4 bases from J, with 14 bases in between. The CDR3: CASSLGGSMGTEAFF. CDR3 DNA sequence: TGTGCCAGCAGTTTAGGGGGGTCCATGGGCACTGAAGCTTTCTTT.

This clone was observed a handful of times. The CDR3 reads CASSQGVVQPQHF. The CDR3 region has the DNA TGTGCCAGTAGTCAGGGGGTGGTCCAGCCCCAGCATTTT. The rearrangement uses TRBV19 and TRBJ1-5, with TRBD1 identical over 7 bases. V lost 5 bases to trimming and J lost 7 bases; unmatched junction nucleotides: 5. This CDR3 is 13 amino acids long. Germline values: CDR1 LNHDA, CDR2 SQIVND (reference sequence). Drawing the rest from reference TRBV19 and TRBJ1-5, the complete variable domain is DGGITQSPKYLFRKEGQNVTLSCEQNLNHDAMYWYRQDPGQGLRLIYYSQIVNDFQKGDIAEGYSVSREKKESFPLTVTSAQKNPTAFYLCASSQGVVQPQHFGDGTRLSIL.

CDR3 in amino acids: CASSLGLAGGGETQYF. The CDR3 coding sequence is TGCGCCAGCAGCTTGGGGCTAGCGGGGGGCGGCGAGACCCAGTACTTC. The chain combines TRBV5-1 with TRBJ2-5; 11 positions match TRBD2. There are 16 residues in the CDR3. V shed 0 bases, J shed 5 bases, and the junction held 6 bases outside the gene matches. Germline lookup yields CDR1 SGHRS and CDR2 YFSETQ. The entire variable domain, with the rest obtained from reference TRBV5-1 and TRBJ2-5, is as follows: KAGVTQTPRYLIKTRGQQVTLSCSPISGHRSVSWYQQTPGQGLQFLFEYFSETQRNKGNFPGRFSGRQFSNSRSEMNVSTLELGDSALYLCASSLGLAGGGETQYFGPGTRLLVL.

The gene calls are TRBV3-1 (or the pseudogene TRBV3-2) and TRBJ2-4; no definite D call. The germline gives CDR1 LGHDT, CDR2 YNNKEL (reference sequence). This CDR3 contains 14 residues. The V and J ends lost 3 bases and 8 bases respectively, with 14 bases between them. Here the CDR3 reads CASSQSGFRDIQYF. The CDR3 coding sequence is TGTGCCAGCAGCCAGTCAGGTTTTCGAGACATTCAGTACTTC.

The CDR3 protein is CASSVSLGAGTEAFF. The CDR3 nucleotides read TGTGCCAGCAGTGTATCGCTAGGGGCAGGTACTGAAGCTTTCTTT. The V call is TRBV2, the J call TRBJ1-1, with a tentative D call TRBD1 (5 bases). Germline V CDR1 and CDR2: SNHLY, FYNNEI. The CDR3 runs 15 residues. Trimming pared 4 bases from V and 5 bases from J, leaving 17 bases between.

This chain links TRBV15 with TRBJ2-2; D gene unclear. The CDR3 extends over 14 amino acids. Trimming removed 0 bases from V and 8 bases from J, with 10 bases in between. Per germline, CDR1 LNHNV and CDR2 YYDKDF (reference sequence). DNA of the CDR3: TGTGCCACCAGCAGAGATCCCGCAGTAGGGGAGCTGTTTTTT. This sequence encodes CATSRDPAVGELFF. Full variable domain (outside the CDR3, taken from reference TRBV15 and TRBJ2-2): DAMVIQNPRYQVTQFGKPVTLSCSQTLNHNVMYWYQQKSSQAPKLLFHYYDKDFNNEADTPDNFQSRRPNTSFCFLDIRSPGLGDTAMYLCATSRDPAVGELFFGEGSRLTVL.

This clone was observed a handful of times. The V gene is TRBV5-1, the J gene TRBJ1-2; the D is unclear. V shed 5 bases and J shed 4 bases, with 12 bases lying between them. The CDR3 runs to 13 residues. Germline lookup yields CDR1 SGHRS and CDR2 YFSETQ. This chain's CDR3 is CASSAGRLYGYTF. CDR3 nucleotides: TGCGCCAGCAGTGCGGGCAGGCTCTATGGCTACACCTTC.

The chain couples TRBV5-8 to TRBJ1-3; D may be TRBD1 (5 bases). Germline V lookup: CDR1 SGHTS, CDR2 YDEGEE. CDR3 length equals 13 residues. Trimming shortened V by 2 bases and J by 7 bases, and 10 bases separated the two germline ends. The CDR3 sequence is CASSFGGTNTIYF. CDR3 in DNA: TGTGCCAGCAGCTTTGGGGGGACCAACACCATATATTTT.

This clone has just a few counts. The chain has TRBV28 and TRBJ1-1; a possible D gene is TRBD1 (5 bases). The germline V gene encodes CDR1 MDHEN and CDR2 SYDVKM. The length of the CDR3 is 16 residues. Trimming cost V 4 bases and J 2 bases, with 17 bases left between them. Here the CDR3 reads CASSSPTRRGNTEAFF. Here the CDR3 DNA reads TGTGCCAGCAGTTCCCCCACAAGGAGGGGAAACACTGAAGCTTTCTTT.

The CDR3 region is CASSLGRNEKLFF. The CDR3, as DNA: TGTGCCAGCAGTTTAGGTCGGAATGAAAAACTGTTTTTT. The chain uses TRBV12-3 or TRBV12-4 and TRBJ1-4; D not resolved. The CDR3 is 13 amino acids. The V gene lost 1 base and the J gene lost 5 bases, with 5 bases spanning the gap.

The CDR3 here is CASSGSKRGELYNEQFF. Here the CDR3 DNA reads TGTGCCAGCAGTGGATCTAAGCGGGGGGAACTCTACAATGAGCAGTTCTTC. The chain uses TRBV2 and TRBJ2-1, with 9 bases that match TRBD2. Looked up from germline, CDR1 is SNHLY and CDR2 is FYNNEI. The trim removed 4 bases at V and 3 bases at J, leaving 10 bases unmatched. This CDR3 is 17 amino acids long.

The chain couples TRBV28 to TRBJ2-1, with 10 bases matching TRBD2. Germline assignment: CDR1 MDHEN and CDR2 SYDVKM. With 5 bases clipped from V and 3 bases from J, the junction kept 7 bases outside the gene matches. The length of the CDR3 is 16 residues. The CDR3 reads CASSPVTSGLYNEQFF. The CDR3 DNA is TGTGCCAGCAGTCCCGTGACTAGCGGGCTCTACAATGAGCAGTTCTTC.

The V call is TRBV19, the J call TRBJ1-2; TRBD1 matches 8 bases. The CDR3 is 14 residues long. Trimming cost V 8 bases and J 4 bases; bases outside gene matches: 9. Germline-derived CDR1 and CDR2 are LNHDA and SQIVND (reference sequence). CDR3 sequence: CASSPGQGLYGYTF. CDR3 DNA: TGTGCCAGTTCCCCAGGACAGGGACTCTATGGCTACACCTTC.

CDR3 region: CASSYSPSQGGDTQYF. CDR3 coding DNA: TGTGCCAGCAGTTACTCCCCCAGCCAAGGAGGGGATACGCAGTATTTT. J is TRBJ2-3 and V is TRBV6-6; weak D call: TRBD2 (6 bases). The V and J ends lost 0 bases and 6 bases respectively, with 16 bases between them. This CDR3 is built from 16 residues. The V gene's germline CDR1 is MNHNY and CDR2 SVGAGI (reference sequence).